This TCR beta chain was captured in a study of CD8 T cells in ankylosing spondylitis. The study's findings and limits: Characteristic, it appeared, of ankylosing spondylitis blood was a TCR beta motif of eight highly homologous variants. Certain motif variants had earlier been reported in reactive arthritis synovial fluid and blood. In ankylosing spondylitis patients, matched synovial fluid reportedly showed significant enrichment of disease-linked clones. Relatively rare in peripheral blood, disease-linked clones were also CD8+.

5'-RACE, quantitative and with molecular barcodes, yielded the TCR beta libraries. Each CDR3 protein gets one entry after TCRdb re-called the 5' RACE reads with MiXCR. The table includes under 550,000 distinct CDR3 sequences, roughly 26% detected once. Worth noting for this clonotype: Antigen: not known.

V was shortened by 7 bases and J by 5 bases, with 8 bases between the two germline ends. CDR1 SQVTM and CDR2 ANQGSEA come from the germline V gene. The CDR3 covers 11 residues. V usage is TRBV29-1 and J usage is TRBJ1-4, with D unresolved. Sequencing was performed on blood, either unsorted or a sorted T cell fraction (not recorded which). This TCR was recovered from a male donor with ankylosing spondylitis. This CDR3 reads CSGTENEKLFF. The CDR3 region has the DNA TGCAGCGGGACGGAAAATGAAAAACTGTTTTTT.